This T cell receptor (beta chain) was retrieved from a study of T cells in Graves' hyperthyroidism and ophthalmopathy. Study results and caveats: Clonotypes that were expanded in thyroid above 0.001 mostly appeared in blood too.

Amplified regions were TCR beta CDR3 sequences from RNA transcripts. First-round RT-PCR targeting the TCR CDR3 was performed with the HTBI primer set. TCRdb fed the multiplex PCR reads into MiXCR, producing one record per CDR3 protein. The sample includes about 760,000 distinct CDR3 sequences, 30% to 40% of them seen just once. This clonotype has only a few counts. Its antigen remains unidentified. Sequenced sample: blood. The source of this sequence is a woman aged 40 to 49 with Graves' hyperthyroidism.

DNA of the CDR3: TGTGCCAGCAACCCTTTTCGGGGAAAAGGTGAAGCTTTCTTT. Residues: CASNPFRGKGEAFF. This chain links TRBV6-5 with TRBJ1-1; D gene unclear. CDR3 length equals 14 residues. Trimming stripped 7 bases from V and 7 bases from J, with 19 bases between. Germline V lookup: CDR1 MNHEY, CDR2 SVGAGI.